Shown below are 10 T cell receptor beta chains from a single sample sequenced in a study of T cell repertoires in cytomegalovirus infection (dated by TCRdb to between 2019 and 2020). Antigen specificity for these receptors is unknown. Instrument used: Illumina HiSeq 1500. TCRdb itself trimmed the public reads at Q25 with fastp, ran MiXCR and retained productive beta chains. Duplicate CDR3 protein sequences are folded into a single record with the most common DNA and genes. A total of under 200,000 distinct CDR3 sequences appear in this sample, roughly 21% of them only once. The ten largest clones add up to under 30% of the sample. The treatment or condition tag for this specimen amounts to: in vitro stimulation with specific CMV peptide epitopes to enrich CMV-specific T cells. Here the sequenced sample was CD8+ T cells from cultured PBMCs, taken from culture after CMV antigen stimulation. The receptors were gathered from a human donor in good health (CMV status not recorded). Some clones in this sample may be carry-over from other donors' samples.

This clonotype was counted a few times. CDR3 nucleotides: TGTGCCAGCAGGGGCCCGAATGGACAGGGGGTCGGTTATGGCTACACCTTC. Its protein is CASRGPNGQGVGYGYTF. The chain uses TRBV12-3 or TRBV12-4 and TRBJ1-2; 10 nucleotides line up with TRBD1. The CDR3 has 17 residues. V trimming: 6 bases; J trimming: 5 bases; junction bases outside the gene matches: 15.

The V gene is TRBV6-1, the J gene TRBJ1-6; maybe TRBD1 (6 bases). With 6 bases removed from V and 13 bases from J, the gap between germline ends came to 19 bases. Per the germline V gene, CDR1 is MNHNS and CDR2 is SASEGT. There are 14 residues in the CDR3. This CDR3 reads CASSSDRTLSPLHF. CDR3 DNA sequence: TGTGCCAGCAGCTCGGACAGAACACTCTCGCCCCTCCACTTT.

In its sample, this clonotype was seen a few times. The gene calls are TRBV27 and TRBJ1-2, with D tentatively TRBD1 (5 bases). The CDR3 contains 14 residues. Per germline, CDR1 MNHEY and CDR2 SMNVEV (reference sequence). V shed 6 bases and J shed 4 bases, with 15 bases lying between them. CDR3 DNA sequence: TGTGCCAGCAGATTTGGACACCAAATCTATGGCTACACCTTC. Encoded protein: CASRFGHQIYGYTF.

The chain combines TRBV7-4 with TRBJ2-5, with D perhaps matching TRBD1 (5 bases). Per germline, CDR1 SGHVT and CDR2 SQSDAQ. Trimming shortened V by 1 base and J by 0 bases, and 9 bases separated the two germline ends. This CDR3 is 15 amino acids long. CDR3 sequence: CASSLGLDNQETQYF. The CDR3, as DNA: TGTGCCAGCAGCTTAGGTCTGGACAACCAAGAGACCCAGTACTTC.

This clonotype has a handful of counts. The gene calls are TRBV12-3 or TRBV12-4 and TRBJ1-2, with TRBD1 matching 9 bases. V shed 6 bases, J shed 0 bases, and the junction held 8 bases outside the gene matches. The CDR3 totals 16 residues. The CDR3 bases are TGTGCCAGCAGCCTTGGGACAGGGTTTTCTAACTATGGCTACACCTTC. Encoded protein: CASSLGTGFSNYGYTF.

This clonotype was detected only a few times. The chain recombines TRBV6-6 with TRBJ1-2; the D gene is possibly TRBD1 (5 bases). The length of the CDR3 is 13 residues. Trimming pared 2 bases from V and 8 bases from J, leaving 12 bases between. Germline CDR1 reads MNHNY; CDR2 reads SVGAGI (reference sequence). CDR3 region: CASSYEGLGGYTF. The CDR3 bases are TGTGCCAGCAGTTACGAGGGGCTGGGAGGCTACACCTTC.

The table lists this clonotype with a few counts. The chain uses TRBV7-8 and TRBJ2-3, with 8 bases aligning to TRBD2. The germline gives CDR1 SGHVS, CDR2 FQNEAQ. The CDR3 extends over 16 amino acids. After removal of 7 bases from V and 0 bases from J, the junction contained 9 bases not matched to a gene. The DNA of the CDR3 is TGTGCCAGCAACCACTGGATAGCGGGGAGCACAGATACGCAGTATTTT. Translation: CASNHWIAGSTDTQYF.

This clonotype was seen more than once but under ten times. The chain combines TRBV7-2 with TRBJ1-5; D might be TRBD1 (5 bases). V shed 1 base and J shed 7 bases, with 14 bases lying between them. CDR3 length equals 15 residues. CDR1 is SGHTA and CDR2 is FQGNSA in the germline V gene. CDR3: CASSLGTRESQPQHF. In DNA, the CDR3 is TGTGCCAGCAGCTTAGGAACCAGGGAATCACAGCCCCAGCATTTT.

The CDR3 protein is CASSYSRTGLNEQFF. The DNA of the CDR3 is TGTGCCAGCAGTTACTCGAGGACAGGATTGAATGAGCAGTTCTTC. This chain links TRBV6-6 with TRBJ2-1; 7 nucleotides agree with TRBD1. The CDR3 is made up of 15 amino acids. Germline V gene lookup returns CDR1 MNHNY and CDR2 SVGAGI (reference sequence). V was clipped by 0 bases and J by 7 bases; unmatched bases: 6.

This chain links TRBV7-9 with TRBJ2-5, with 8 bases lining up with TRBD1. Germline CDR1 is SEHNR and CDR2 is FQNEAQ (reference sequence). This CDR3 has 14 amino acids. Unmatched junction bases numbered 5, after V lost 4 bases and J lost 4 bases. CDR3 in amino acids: CASSSPGGVETQYF. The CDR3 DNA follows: TGTGCCAGCAGCTCCCCAGGGGGCGTAGAGACCCAGTACTTC.